The clone carrying this TCR beta chain was counted a single time. Its antigen is not known. This CDR3 region has 13 residues. CDR1 and CDR2 from the germline V gene are KGHSH and LQKENI. V was cut by 6 bases and J by 5 bases, with 12 bases left in between. cDNA libraries for TCR beta contained unique molecular identifiers. Using its own MiXCR run on the PCR reads, TCRdb lists one record per CDR3 protein. The data show around 180,000 distinct CDR3 sequences, over 25% seen once. The record originates from a study of post-analysis software for immune sequencing data. Study-wide results and limits: Controls had lower frequencies than patients of roughly five TRBV segments, which included TRBV5-6, TRBV5-1 and TRBV20-1.

The clonotype originates from a girl aged 5 to 17 with multiple sclerosis. The sample taken for sequencing was blood. The chain joins TRBV18 to TRBJ2-3; D gene uncertain. For the CDR3, the DNA is TGTGCCAGCTCCTATCGACAAGGAGATACGCAGTATTTT. Its protein product is CASSYRQGDTQYF.